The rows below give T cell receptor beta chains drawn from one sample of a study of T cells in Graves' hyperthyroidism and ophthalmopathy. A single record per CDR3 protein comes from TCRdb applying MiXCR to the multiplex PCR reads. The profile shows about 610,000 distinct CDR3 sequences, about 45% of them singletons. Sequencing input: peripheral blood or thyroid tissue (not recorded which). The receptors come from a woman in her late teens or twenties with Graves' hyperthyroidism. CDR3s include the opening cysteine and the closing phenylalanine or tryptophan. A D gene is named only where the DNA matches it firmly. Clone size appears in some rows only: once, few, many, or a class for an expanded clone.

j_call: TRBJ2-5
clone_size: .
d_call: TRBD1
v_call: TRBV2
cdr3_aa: CASSKTGRSSETQYF
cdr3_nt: TGTGCCAGCAGTAAGACAGGGAGATCATCGGAGACCCAGTACTTC

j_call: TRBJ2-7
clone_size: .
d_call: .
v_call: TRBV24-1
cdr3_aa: CATSGGYEQYF
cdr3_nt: TGTGCCACCAGTGGAGGTTACGAGCAGTACTTC

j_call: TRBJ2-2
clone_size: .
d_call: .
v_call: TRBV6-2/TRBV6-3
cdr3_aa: CASKRDGNTGELFF
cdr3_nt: TGTGCCAGCAAACGGGACGGCAACACCGGGGAGCTGTTTTTT

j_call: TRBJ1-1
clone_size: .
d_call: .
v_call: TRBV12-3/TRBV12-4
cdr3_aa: CASSLRGDVEAFF
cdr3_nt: TGTGCCAGCAGTTTGCGAGGGGACGTTGAGGCTTTCTTT

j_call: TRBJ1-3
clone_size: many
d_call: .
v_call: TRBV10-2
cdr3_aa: CASSESLGQSGNTIYF
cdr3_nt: TGCGCCAGCAGTGAGTCTCTGGGGCAATCTGGAAACACCATATATTTT

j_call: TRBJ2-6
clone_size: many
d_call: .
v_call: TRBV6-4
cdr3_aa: CASSPGPGANVLTF
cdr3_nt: TGTGCCAGCAGCCCGGGGCCTGGGGCCAACGTCCTGACTTTC

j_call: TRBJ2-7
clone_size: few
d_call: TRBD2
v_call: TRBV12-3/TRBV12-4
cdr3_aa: CASSSLAGYEQYF
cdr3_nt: TGTGCCAGCAGTTCACTAGCGGGATACGAGCAGTACTTC

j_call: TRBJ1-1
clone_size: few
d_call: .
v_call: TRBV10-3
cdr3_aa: CASSYWAIGGENTEAFF
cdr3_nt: TGTGCCAGCAGTTACTGGGCAATCGGGGGCGAGAACACTGAAGCTTTCTTT

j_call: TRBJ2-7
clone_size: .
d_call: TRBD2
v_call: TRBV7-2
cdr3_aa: CASSLSRASGRAGEQYF
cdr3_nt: TGTGCCAGCAGCTTATCCCGGGCTAGCGGGAGGGCCGGGGAGCAGTACTTC

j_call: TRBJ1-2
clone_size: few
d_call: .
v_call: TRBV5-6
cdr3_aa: CASRGPGSNYGYTF
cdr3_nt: TGTGCCAGCAGGGGCCCGGGGTCTAACTATGGCTACACCTTC

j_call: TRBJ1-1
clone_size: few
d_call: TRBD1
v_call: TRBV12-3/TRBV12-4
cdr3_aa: CASRRTTGGMNTEAFF
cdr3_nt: TGTGCCAGCAGAAGGACGACAGGGGGGATGAACACTGAAGCTTTCTTT

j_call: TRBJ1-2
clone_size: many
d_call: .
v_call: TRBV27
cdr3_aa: CASAGRLGYTF
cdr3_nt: TGTGCCAGCGCGGGACGCCTTGGCTACACCTTC

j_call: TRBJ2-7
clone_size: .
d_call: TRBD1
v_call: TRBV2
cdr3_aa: CASSPDRTGYEQYF
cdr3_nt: TGTGCCAGCAGCCCGGATCGGACAGGCTACGAGCAGTACTTC

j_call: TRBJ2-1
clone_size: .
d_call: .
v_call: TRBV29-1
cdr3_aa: CSVGAKVGAYNEQFF
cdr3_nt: TGCAGCGTTGGGGCCAAGGTAGGGGCCTACAATGAGCAGTTCTTC